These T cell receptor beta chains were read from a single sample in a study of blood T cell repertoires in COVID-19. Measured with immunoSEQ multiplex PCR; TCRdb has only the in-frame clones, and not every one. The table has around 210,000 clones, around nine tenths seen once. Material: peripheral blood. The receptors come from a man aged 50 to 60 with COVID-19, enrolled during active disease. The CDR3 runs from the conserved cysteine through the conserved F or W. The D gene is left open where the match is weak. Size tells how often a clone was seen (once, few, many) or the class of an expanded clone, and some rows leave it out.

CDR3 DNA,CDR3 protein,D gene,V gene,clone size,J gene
TGTGCCAGCAGCGCCGTGTCAGGGGGCACCTCTGGGGCCAACGTCCTGACTTTC,CASSAVSGGTSGANVLTF,TRBD1,TRBV9,-,TRBJ2-6
TGTGCCAGTAACTTGGGACAGGTCCCTAGCAATCAGCCCCAGCATTTT,CASNLGQVPSNQPQHF,TRBD1,TRBV19,-,TRBJ1-5
TGTGCCAGCAGCCAAGGGCACACAGGAGTCGAGCAGTACTTC,CASSQGHTGVEQYF,-,TRBV14,-,TRBJ2-7
TGTGCCAGTAGTTCCCGGGACACATACACCGGGGAGCTGTTTTTT,CASSSRDTYTGELFF,-,TRBV19,-,TRBJ2-2
TGTGCCAGCAGCCGGGGACAGGGTTTTACCTTTTGGGAAAAACTGTTTTTT,CASSRGQGFTFWEKLFF,TRBD1,TRBV7-6,-,TRBJ1-4
TGTGCCTGGAGTACCGCCGGGGGGTTGAGGGAAAAACTGTTTTTT,CAWSTAGGLREKLFF,-,TRBV30,-,TRBJ1-4
TGTGCCAGTAGCCTAGCGGGAGGAACCACCGGGGAGCTGTTTTTT,CASSLAGGTTGELFF,TRBD2,TRBV19,-,TRBJ2-2
TGTGCCAGCAGCCGGACAGGGACCCTCTATGGCTACACCTTC,CASSRTGTLYGYTF,TRBD1,TRBV27,-,TRBJ1-2
TGTGCCAGCCTCCAAGGGGGACTAGCGGGGGCCAGAAAGGGGAATGAGCAGTTCTTC,CASLQGGLAGARKGNEQFF,TRBD2,TRBV7-2,once,TRBJ2-1
TGTGCCAGCTCACCCCGACACACAGATACGCAGTATTTT,CASSPRHTDTQYF,-,TRBV18,-,TRBJ2-3
TGTGCCAGCTCACCACGTCCGGGCAGGGATGAAAAACTGTTTTTT,CASSPRPGRDEKLFF,-,TRBV18,-,TRBJ1-4
TGTGCCAGCAGTTCTGGTCCCGAGCAGCCCCAGCATTTT,CASSSGPEQPQHF,-,TRBV12-3/TRBV12-4,-,TRBJ1-5
TGTGCCAGCAGCTCCGGGGGGGTAGGGGGGCTTGGCAATGAGCAGTTCTTC,CASSSGGVGGLGNEQFF,TRBD2,TRBV5-4,-,TRBJ2-1
TGTGCCAGCAGCCACCCGGGTAGCGGGGTGACGAGCTCCTACAATGAGCAGTTCTTC,CASSHPGSGVTSSYNEQFF,TRBD2,TRBV4-2,-,TRBJ2-1
TGCGCCAGCAGAACCCGGTGCGGATGCAATCAGCCCCAGCATTTT,CASRTRCGCNQPQHF,-,TRBV10-1,few,TRBJ1-5
TGTGCCAGCAGTGAAGTAGTTGTCAAAGTGAGCTATGGCTACACCTTC,CASSEVVVKVSYGYTF,-,TRBV6-1,few,TRBJ1-2
TGTGCCAGCAGCCAGTCCCATAGCACAGATACGCAGTATTTT,CASSQSHSTDTQYF,-,TRBV7-3,-,TRBJ2-3
TGTGCCAGCAGCGGGGCGCGGCAACGACTAGCGGGAGGGCCTGTGTCAGATACGCAGTATTTT,CASSGARQRLAGGPVSDTQYF,TRBD2,TRBV7-6,-,TRBJ2-3
TGCGCCAGCAGCTCAACCGGGACAGGGTTTCGGAACACTGAAGCTTTCTTT,CASSSTGTGFRNTEAFF,TRBD1,TRBV5-1,-,TRBJ1-1
TGCAGTGCTAGTCCCTCTTTCCAGGGGGCTGTTAATGAAAAACTGTTTTTT,CSASPSFQGAVNEKLFF,TRBD1,TRBV20-1,-,TRBJ1-4
TGTGCCAGCAGCTTAGACTCGGGACTCCAACTGCAGTATTTT,CASSLDSGLQLQYF,-,TRBV7-8,-,TRBJ2-3
TGTGTCAGAAGCGATGTCACGGCTAGCGGGGGCGACATTCAGTACTTC,CVRSDVTASGGDIQYF,-,TRBV7-5,-,TRBJ2-4
TGTGCCAGTAGTACACAGGGGAGCACTGAAGCTTTCTTT,CASSTQGSTEAFF,TRBD1,TRBV19,-,TRBJ1-1
TGTGCCACCGACGAGAGACAGGGTAGAACCGGGGAGCTGTTTTTT,CATDERQGRTGELFF,TRBD1,TRBV27,-,TRBJ2-2
TGTGCCAGCAGCCAGGGGCACACCATATATTTT,CASSQGHTIYF,-,TRBV14,-,TRBJ1-3
TGTGCCACGCTCCAACAGGGGGGTCAGCCCCAGCATTTT,CATLQQGGQPQHF,TRBD1,TRBV6-5,once,TRBJ1-5
TGTGCCAGCAGCTTATCAGGGTACCAAGAGACCCAGTACTTC,CASSLSGYQETQYF,-,TRBV7-8,-,TRBJ2-5
TGTGCCTGGGCAAAGGGACAGGGTTTCGTAAACACCATATATTTT,CAWAKGQGFVNTIYF,TRBD1,TRBV30,-,TRBJ1-3
TGTGCCAGCAGCCCCCGGGGGGTCACCGGGGAGCTGTTTTTT,CASSPRGVTGELFF,TRBD2,TRBV5-8,-,TRBJ2-2
TGTGCCAGCAGTCCCAGTGAGCGGGATGGGACAGATACGCAGTATTTT,CASSPSERDGTDTQYF,TRBD2,TRBV6-4,-,TRBJ2-3
TGCGCCAGCAGCACCGCCGGGACTAGCGGCACCGGGGAGCTGTTTTTT,CASSTAGTSGTGELFF,TRBD2,TRBV5-1,-,TRBJ2-2
TGTGCCAGCAGCTTAGCTGGAGACAGAAGTGAAGCTTTCTTT,CASSLAGDRSEAFF,-,TRBV7-2,-,TRBJ1-1
TGTGCCAGCAGTTACGTCGACAGGGTCAATCAGCCCCAGCATTTT,CASSYVDRVNQPQHF,TRBD1,TRBV6-5,few,TRBJ1-5
TGTGCCAGCAACGTCGACAGTTCTTATGGCTACACCTTC,CASNVDSSYGYTF,-,TRBV6-5,-,TRBJ1-2
TGTGCCAGCAGCGAGACAGGGGGCGGTCCCGGGGAGCTGTTTTTT,CASSETGGGPGELFF,TRBD1,TRBV6-4,-,TRBJ2-2
TGTGCCAGCTCACCAAGGACAGGAGATAGCAATCAGCCCCAGCATTTT,CASSPRTGDSNQPQHF,TRBD1,TRBV18,-,TRBJ1-5